The rows below give T cell receptor beta chains drawn from one sample of a study of cytomegalovirus exposure and HLA in healthy donors. Data came from immunoSEQ multiplex PCR; TCRdb stores just in-frame clones and leaves some out. The data hold about 94,000 clones, with around 69% observed a single time. Specimen: PBMCs. The receptors originated from a man between 25 and 39 years old in good health and CMV-seronegative. The CDR3 runs from the conserved cysteine through the conserved F or W. D genes are given only for firm matches. Clone sizes are given selectively: once, few, many, or a class where the clone is expanded.

. | TRBJ2-3 | TRBD2 | TRBV27 | TGTGCCAGCAGTTTATTGCCTGATCTAGCGGGAGGACCCACAGATACGCAGTATTTT | CASSLLPDLAGGPTDTQYF
. | TRBJ2-1 | TRBD2 | TRBV7-3 | TGTGCCAGCAGCTTAATGGCCGGGACTAGCGGGAGAGGAAATGAGCAGTTCTTC | CASSLMAGTSGRGNEQFF
. | TRBJ2-4 | . | TRBV29-1 | TGCAGCGTTGAAGATCGGAGGACGGCCAAAAACATTCAGTACTTC | CSVEDRRTAKNIQYF
once | TRBJ2-5 | . | TRBV2 | TGTGCCAGCAGTGCTTCAAGGGAGCAGTACTTC | CASSASREQYF
many | TRBJ1-4 | TRBD1 | TRBV29-1 | TGCAGCGTTGTGGCAGGGGGTAATGAAAAACTGTTTTTT | CSVVAGGNEKLFF
medium-sized | TRBJ2-6 | . | TRBV4-3 | TGCGCCAGCAGCCAAGATGTAAACTCTGGGGCCAACGTCCTGACTTTC | CASSQDVNSGANVLTF
. | TRBJ2-3 | TRBD2 | TRBV7-2 | TGTGCCAGCAACCGACGGGCCGGGGGGGCCACGGATACGCAGTATTTT | CASNRRAGGATDTQYF
. | TRBJ2-5 | TRBD2 | TRBV28 | TGTGCCAGCAGTTCGTTAGCGGGAGGGCCTGAAGAGACCCAGTACTTC | CASSSLAGGPEETQYF
. | TRBJ1-1 | TRBD1 | TRBV18 | TGTGCCAGCTCACCACAGGCGGGACAGATGAACACTGAAGCTTTCTTT | CASSPQAGQMNTEAFF
few | TRBJ2-1 | . | TRBV12-5 | TGTGCTAGTGAAAGGCGGAGCTCCTACAATGAGCAGTTCTTC | CASERRSSYNEQFF
. | TRBJ1-1 | TRBD1 | TRBV28 | TGTGCCAGCAGATTCGGGACAGCTCCCACTGAAGCTTTCTTT | CASRFGTAPTEAFF
. | TRBJ2-5 | TRBD2 | TRBV9 | TGTGCCAGCAGCGTAGCTGGCGGGGGGGCCCCGGAGACCCAGTACTTC | CASSVAGGGAPETQYF
. | TRBJ1-4 | TRBD1 | TRBV29-1 | TGCAGCGCTCTAACTCAGGGGGTTCTTCGGGGAAAACTGTTTTTT | CSALTQGVLRGKLFF
once | TRBJ2-7 | . | TRBV19 | TGTGCCAGTAGTATAGACAGGGGCGAGCAGTACTTC | CASSIDRGEQYF
. | TRBJ2-5 | TRBD2 | TRBV5-5 | TGTGCCAGCAGCCTGGTGGCGGGGGAGGAGACCCAGTACTTC | CASSLVAGEETQYF
. | TRBJ2-5 | . | TRBV30 | TGTGCCTGGAACCGGTTGAGACAGTACCAAGAGACCCAGTACTTC | CAWNRLRQYQETQYF
. | TRBJ1-2 | . | TRBV4-2 | TGTGCCAGCGCGGGGGGAACTTGGGGCTACACCTTC | CASAGGTWGYTF
few | TRBJ2-3 | TRBD1 | TRBV9 | TGTGCCAGCAGCCTCCTGGACAGGGCAGATACGCAGTATTTT | CASSLLDRADTQYF
once | TRBJ2-4 | . | TRBV18 | TGTGCCAGCTCACCACCCTCAGCTTTGGCGGCGTTAGCCAAAAACATTCAGTACTTC | CASSPPSALAALAKNIQYF
. | TRBJ1-1 | . | TRBV30 | TGTGCCTGGAGTGTAGTTGAGGGAGCTTTCTTT | CAWSVVEGAFF
. | TRBJ2-4 | TRBD1 | TRBV28 | TGTGCCAGCAGTTTGGGACAGGGTAGAAACATTCAGTACTTC | CASSLGQGRNIQYF
. | TRBJ1-4 | TRBD1 | TRBV13 | TGTGCCAGCAGCTTAAAGGTGGACAGGGTTTCTGAAAAACTGTTTTTT | CASSLKVDRVSEKLFF
. | TRBJ2-7 | . | TRBV5-4 | TGTGCCAGCAGCACCCAGGGATTCGCCTACGAGCAGTACTTC | CASSTQGFAYEQYF
. | TRBJ2-7 | TRBD2 | TRBV4-3 | TGCGCCAGCAGCCTCAAAGTCCGGACTAGCGGGGCGTACGAGCAGTACTTC | CASSLKVRTSGAYEQYF
. | TRBJ2-7 | . | TRBV2 | TGTGCCAGCAGTGCATCGAGCCCACTCAGGTACGAGCAGTACTTC | CASSASSPLRYEQYF
. | TRBJ1-1 | . | TRBV7-9 | TGTGCCAGCAGCGGTCAGGGGAGCGCTGAAGCTTTCTTT | CASSGQGSAEAFF
. | TRBJ2-7 | TRBD1 | TRBV7-9 | TGTGCCAGCAGCGCGGGACAGGGGGCGTACGAGCAGTACTTC | CASSAGQGAYEQYF
. | TRBJ1-1 | TRBD1 | TRBV5-1 | TGCGCCAGCAGCTCCCGGGACAGGGGGATTCCTTTCTTT | CASSSRDRGIPFF
. | TRBJ2-7 | . | TRBV7-9 | TGTGCCAGCAGCTCCAGCATGCTAAAACCGGGACATTCCTCCTACGAGCAGTACTTC | CASSSSMLKPGHSSYEQYF
few | TRBJ1-2 | TRBD1 | TRBV4-3 | TGCGCCAGCAGCCAAGCGACAGGGTGGGATGGCTACACCTTC | CASSQATGWDGYTF
. | TRBJ2-1 | . | TRBV27 | TGTGCCAGCAGCCTCATCGGGGGTGGGGAGCAGCTCTTC | CASSLIGGGEQLF
. | TRBJ1-1 | . | TRBV25-1 | TGTGCCAGCAGTGTCCAGATGAACACTGAAGCTTTCTTT | CASSVQMNTEAFF
. | TRBJ2-1 | . | TRBV19 | TGTGCCAGTAGTCCCGGCGGCTCCTACAATGAGCAGTTCTTC | CASSPGGSYNEQFF
. | TRBJ1-1 | . | TRBV7-8 | TGTGCCAGCAGCTTAGGCCGGGAGGGCACTGAAGCTTTCTTT | CASSLGREGTEAFF
. | TRBJ2-7 | TRBD2 | TRBV5-1 | TGCGCCAGCAGCTTGACCGCTAGCGGGGGATACGAGCAGTACTTC | CASSLTASGGYEQYF
. | TRBJ2-4 | TRBD2 | TRBV10-2 | TGCGCCAGCAGCGTTAATCCGGGACTAGCGACTCACTTAGCCAAAAACATTCAGTACTTC | CASSVNPGLATHLAKNIQYF
. | TRBJ2-5 | TRBD2 | TRBV10-3 | TGTGCCTCCTCTGGGCTAGCGGGTTCTGAGACCCAGTACTTC | CASSGLAGSETQYF
. | TRBJ2-5 | TRBD1 | TRBV19 | TGTGCCAGTAGTACCTACAGGGGGCGCAAGGCTTTGTTAGAGACCCAGTACTTC | CASSTYRGRKALLETQYF
once | TRBJ1-3 | . | TRBV30 | TGTGCCTGGAGGGGGGGTGGAAACACCATATATTTT | CAWRGGGNTIYF
. | TRBJ2-3 | TRBD2 | TRBV11-1 | TGTGCCAGCAGCCCTCCCCGGAGAGCGGGAGACTCTACGCAGTATTTT | CASSPPRRAGDSTQYF
. | TRBJ2-7 | TRBD2 | TRBV27 | TGTGCCAGCAGTAGAGGCGGGGGAGGCCGATCCTACGAGCAGTACTTC | CASSRGGGGRSYEQYF
once | TRBJ1-5 | TRBD1 | TRBV2 | TGTGCCAGCAGAACAGGGGGCGCGAGAAATCAGCCCCAGCATTTT | CASRTGGARNQPQHF
. | TRBJ2-2 | TRBD1 | TRBV4-3 | TGCGCCAGCAGCCACGCGACGGGACAGGGAAACACCGGGGAGCTGTTTTTT | CASSHATGQGNTGELFF
. | TRBJ2-3 | . | TRBV19 | TGTGCCAGTAGTATAAAGCGAAGCACAGATACGCAGTATTTT | CASSIKRSTDTQYF
once | TRBJ2-5 | . | TRBV6-1 | TGTGCCAGCAGGGAGGGAGGCAGGGGGGAGACCCAGTACTTC | CASREGGRGETQYF
few | TRBJ2-3 | TRBD2 | TRBV7-2 | TGTGCCAGCAGCTTAGGCGGGGGACCCACAGATACGCAGTATTTT | CASSLGGGPTDTQYF
once | TRBJ2-1 | . | TRBV14 | TGTGCCAGCAGCCAAGTACAGGGAACTGAGCAGTTCTTC | CASSQVQGTEQFF
. | TRBJ2-7 | . | TRBV5-4 | TGTGCCAGCAGTTTGATGGACAGCTCCTACGAGCAGTACTTC | CASSLMDSSYEQYF
. | TRBJ1-2 | TRBD1 | TRBV7-2 | TGTGCCAGCAGGATCGGACAGGACTATGGCTACACCTTC | CASRIGQDYGYTF
. | TRBJ2-5 | . | TRBV12-5 | TGTGCTAGTGCCTTAGGACTGCCCGGCGGTCAAGAGACCCAGTACTTC | CASALGLPGGQETQYF
. | TRBJ1-2 | TRBD1 | TRBV5-1 | TGCGCCAGCAGCCAAAATACAGGGGGGAGTCATGGCTACACCTTC | CASSQNTGGSHGYTF
. | TRBJ1-1 | . | TRBV29-1 | TGCAGCGTTTTCGCACGGGGGACTGAAGCTTTCTTT | CSVFARGTEAFF
. | TRBJ2-7 | . | TRBV10-3 | TGTGCCATCAGTGAGTTGGAGATAGTCTACGAGCAGTACTTC | CAISELEIVYEQYF
. | TRBJ1-3 | TRBD1 | TRBV4-2 | TGTGCCAGCAGCGCGACAGGGGATAAGGGTGGAAACACCATATATTTT | CASSATGDKGGNTIYF